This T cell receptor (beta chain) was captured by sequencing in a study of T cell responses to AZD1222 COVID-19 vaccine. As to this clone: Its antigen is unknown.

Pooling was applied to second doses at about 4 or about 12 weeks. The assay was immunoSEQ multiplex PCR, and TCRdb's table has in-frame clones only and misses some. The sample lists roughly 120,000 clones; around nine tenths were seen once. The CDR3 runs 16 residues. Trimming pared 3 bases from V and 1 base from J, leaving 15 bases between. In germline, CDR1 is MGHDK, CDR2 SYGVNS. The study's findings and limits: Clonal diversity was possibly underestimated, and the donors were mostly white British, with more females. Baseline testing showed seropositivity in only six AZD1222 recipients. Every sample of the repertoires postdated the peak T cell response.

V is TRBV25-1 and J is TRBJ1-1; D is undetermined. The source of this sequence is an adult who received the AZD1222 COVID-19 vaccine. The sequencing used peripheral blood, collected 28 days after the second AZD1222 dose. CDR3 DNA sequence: TGTGCCAGCAGTGAGTTCAGGAGTACCCGGAACACTGAAGCTTTCTTT. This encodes CASSEFRSTRNTEAFF.